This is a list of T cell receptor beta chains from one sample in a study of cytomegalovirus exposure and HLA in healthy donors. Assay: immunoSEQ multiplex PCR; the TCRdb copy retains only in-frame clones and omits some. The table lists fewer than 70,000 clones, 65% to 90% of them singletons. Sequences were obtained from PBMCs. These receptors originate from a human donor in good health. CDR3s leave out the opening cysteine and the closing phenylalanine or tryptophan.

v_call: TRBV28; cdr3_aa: ASSLEFLADTQY
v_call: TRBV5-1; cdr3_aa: ASSFLPGQGSDSYEQY
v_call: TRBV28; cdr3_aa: ASSPASGRKNEQF
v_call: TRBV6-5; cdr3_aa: ASSYQVSVNTEAF
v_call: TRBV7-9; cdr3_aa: ASSTISTSGTYEQY
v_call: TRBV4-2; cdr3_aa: ASSQDPRRYYEQY
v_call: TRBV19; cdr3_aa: ASTLGRQDTDTQY
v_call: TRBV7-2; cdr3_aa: ASSLFLGANVLT
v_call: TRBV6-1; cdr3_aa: ASRGLAGVNEQY
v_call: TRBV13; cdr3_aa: ASSLTSSGTDTQY
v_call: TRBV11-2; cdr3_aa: ASSLVYWSMNTEAF
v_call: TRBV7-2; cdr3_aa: ASSLGKLNTEAF
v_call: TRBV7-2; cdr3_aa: ASSQTGFTGELF
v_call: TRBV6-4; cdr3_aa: ASSPRFLGLGNEQF
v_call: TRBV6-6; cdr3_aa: ASTGGVKHNEQF
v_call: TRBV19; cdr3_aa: ASQGLWYGEQF
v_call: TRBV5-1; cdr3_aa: ASSLGGLDDETQY
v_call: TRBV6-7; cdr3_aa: ASSSPPGTGDYQGLTETQY
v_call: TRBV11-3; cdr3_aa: ASSPGDSSYNEQF
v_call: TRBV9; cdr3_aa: ASSPGANRADMQY
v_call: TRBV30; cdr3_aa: ACNTGGAQTQY
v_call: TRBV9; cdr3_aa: ASSVGTGGPTGELF
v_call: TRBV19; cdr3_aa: ASRRGGLETGELF
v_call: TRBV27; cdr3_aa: ASSFTDRGGDTQY
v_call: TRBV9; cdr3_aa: ASSARTGDNSPLH
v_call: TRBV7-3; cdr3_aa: ASSLYGHTGNTIY
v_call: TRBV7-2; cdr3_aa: ASSYRGGQSSYEQY
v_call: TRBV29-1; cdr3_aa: SVEPTSGGAYNEQF
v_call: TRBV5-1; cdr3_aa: ASSLAAGNTGELF
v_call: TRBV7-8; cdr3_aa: ASSLRRQYNEQF
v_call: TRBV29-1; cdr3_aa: SVVRVVNEQF
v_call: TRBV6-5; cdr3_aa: ASSPGTGDYNEQF
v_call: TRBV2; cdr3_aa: ASSEVGRGLF
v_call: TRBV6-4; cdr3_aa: ASSLAEGYGYT
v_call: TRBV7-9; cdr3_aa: ASSSGLAGGNTDTQY
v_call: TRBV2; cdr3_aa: ASTGLAQETQY
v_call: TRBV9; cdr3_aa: ASSPHAGGREDEQY
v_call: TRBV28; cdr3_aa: ASKDRGLFGNTIY
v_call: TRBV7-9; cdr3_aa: ASSRSRSGLTTDTQY
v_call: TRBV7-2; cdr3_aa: ASSLGGLADNEQF
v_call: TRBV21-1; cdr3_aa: ASSSKPVTGINYGYT
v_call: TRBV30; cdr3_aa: AWSGELRGGYT
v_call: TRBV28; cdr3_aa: ASSLWDIRGGESEKLF
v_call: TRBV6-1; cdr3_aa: ASRPGQGYGEQY
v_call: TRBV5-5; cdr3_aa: ASSHTAYEQY
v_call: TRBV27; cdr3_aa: ASSSQRGGTKETQY
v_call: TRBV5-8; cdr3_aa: ASSFLVGSGSEQY
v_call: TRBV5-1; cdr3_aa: ASSFEGQMYEQY
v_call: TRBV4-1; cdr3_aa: ASSPTSGVRETQY
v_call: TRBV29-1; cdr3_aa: SVEIGLYGYT
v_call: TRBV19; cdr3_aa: ASSIGGLAF
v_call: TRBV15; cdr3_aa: ATSRVRTGTDTQY
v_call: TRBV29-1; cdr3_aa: SGTSGRFGELF
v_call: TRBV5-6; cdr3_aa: ASSLGMNTEAF
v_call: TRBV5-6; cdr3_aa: ASSLSAQRSTDTQY
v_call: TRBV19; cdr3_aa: ASSIFSGETQY
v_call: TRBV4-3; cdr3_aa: ASSQDSRYEQY
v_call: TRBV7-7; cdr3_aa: ASSLGTGSHNEQF
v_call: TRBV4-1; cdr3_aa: ASSQVTGLPYEQY
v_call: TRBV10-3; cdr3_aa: AISVGTPEEKLF